The clone carrying this TCR beta chain came up once. Its antigen is undetermined. The table came from immunoSEQ multiplex PCR; TCRdb's copy has only in-frame clones and leaves some out. The sample has roughly 25,000 clones; approximately 82% are singletons. The CDR3 runs to 14 residues. The germline CDR1 and CDR2 sequences are SGHRS and YFSETQ. V was clipped by 1 base and J by 9 bases, with 14 bases between them. This entry comes from a study of siplizumab effects on memory and regulatory T cells. Findings and limits, study-wide: Siplizumab led to significantly less abundant alloreactive sequences that could be traced back to unstimulated CD4+ memory cells.

V and J are TRBV5-1 and TRBJ2-4; D may be TRBD1 (5 bases). Sequencing used memory CD4+ T cells sorted from blood. This clonotype originated in a human donor in good health. For the CDR3, the DNA is TGCGCCAGCAGCTTGCTAACAGGCGGCGGCATTCAGTACTTC. It codes for CASSLLTGGGIQYF.